The present T cell receptor beta chain was sequenced within a study of PD-L1 blockade in urothelial cancer. Broader study findings: Tumor-associated TCR clones expanded more in blood at 3 weeks in patients with durable benefit.

This clone showed up just a few times. As yet, its antigen is unknown. Sequencing used immunoSEQ multiplex PCR; TCRdb keeps in-frame clones, though not all of them. The repertoire holds under 95,000 clones, about 85% seen once, with approximately 15% in the top ten. Time point reported: pretreatment peripheral blood. Sequences were derived from PBMCs, sampled around atezolizumab (anti-PD-L1) treatment. The source is a man aged 55 to 70 with urothelial cancer.

CDR3 amino acids: CASSMTALGYEQYF. The CDR3 DNA follows: TGTGCCAGCAGCATGACCGCTCTAGGATACGAGCAGTACTTC. The genes are TRBV6-5 and TRBJ2-7; D unclear. V was shortened by 6 bases and J by 4 bases, with 16 bases between the two germline ends. The CDR3 is 14 residues long. Germline loops: CDR1 MNHEY, CDR2 SVGAGI.